This T cell receptor (beta chain) was profiled in a study of T cell clonality in common variable immunodeficiency. V lost 1 base, J lost 2 bases, and 2 bases stayed unmatched. Germline CDR1 reads GTSNPN; CDR2 reads SVGIG (reference sequence). The CDR3 totals 13 residues. Sequencing was performed with immunoSEQ multiplex PCR; in TCRdb, only in-frame clones are kept and a portion is missing. There are about 6,600 clones in the sample, none observed a single time. This clone was found a few times. Antigen unknown. The read is 3 residues too short to cover the CDR3 end, so that end is filled in from the germline J gene. Blood samples were heparinized, roughly 5 to 9 ml per donor. Overall study findings and caveats: In common variable immunodeficiency, TCR beta chains reportedly carried fewer deletions and N-nucleotide insertions.

The TCR sequence derives from a human donor with common variable immunodeficiency. Sequenced: peripheral blood mononuclear cells. The V and J genes are TRBV30 and TRBJ2-7, with 7 bases lining up with TRBD2. CDR3 sequence: CAWSGGGPYEQYF. The DNA read from the CDR3 is TGTGCCTGGAGTGGGGGGGGACCCTACGAG.